This T cell receptor (beta chain) derives from a study of blood T cell repertoires in COVID-19. For the study at large: Samples representing acute and convalescent COVID-19 were sourced from the United States, Italy and Spain.

The V gene end was trimmed by 3 bases and the J gene end by 0 bases; junction bases not matched to a gene: 4. The CDR3 is made up of 15 amino acids. The germline CDR1 and CDR2 sequences are SGHAT and FQNNGV. Assignments of participants to cohorts depended upon their own reported clinical history. Assay: immunoSEQ multiplex PCR; the TCRdb copy retains only in-frame clones and omits some. The data show about 190,000 clones, roughly 80% seen once. J is TRBJ1-2 and V is TRBV11-2, with 7 bases that match TRBD1. The TCR comes from an older woman with acute COVID-19. Specimen: PBMCs or T cells enriched from blood (not recorded which). The CDR3 nucleotides read TGTGCCAGCAGCTTCAGACAGGGTCCTAACTATGGCTACACCTTC. Protein sequence: CASSFRQGPNYGYTF.